Listed here are 17 T cell receptor beta chains from one sample, sequenced in a study of spatial heterogeneity in lung cancer. Overall study findings and caveats: Intratumoral expanded alpha and beta TCR counts were found to track tumor mutation counts.

One entry per CDR3 protein, called by TCRdb with MiXCR from the 5' RACE reads. The table records around 95,000 distinct CDR3 sequences, 4.4% of them present only once. Described time point: sample taken at primary tumor resection. Their cognate antigens are unknown. Material: lung tumor tissue, obtained at surgery. All receptors come from a male donor with early-stage non-small cell lung cancer.

This clonotype was counted ten times or more. The chain combines TRBV5-5 with TRBJ1-1, with 9 bases lining up with TRBD1. Germline CDR1 and CDR2: SGHKS and YYEKEE (reference sequence). The length of the CDR3 is 15 residues. The ends lost 0 bases at V and 4 bases at J; junction bases unmatched: 4. CDR3 sequence (DNA): TGTGCCAGCAGCTTGGCCGGGACAGGGTTCACTGAAGCTTTCTTT. Its protein is CASSLAGTGFTEAFF.

This clonotype was counted at least ten times. V gene TRBV5-1 combines with J gene TRBJ2-2; 7 nucleotides line up with TRBD1. V trimming: 8 bases; J trimming: 1 base; junction bases outside the gene matches: 11. In germline, CDR1 is SGHRS, CDR2 YFSETQ. The CDR3 is made up of 16 amino acids. CDR3 amino acids: CASENTGDMNTGELFF. In DNA form, the CDR3 reads TGCGCCAGTGAGAACACAGGGGACATGAACACCGGGGAGCTGTTTTTT.

In this sample, this clonotype turned up many times. The gene calls are TRBV5-1 and TRBJ1-1; D ambiguous. Deletions cut 0 bases from V and 7 bases from J, with 7 bases between. From germline, CDR1 is SGHRS and CDR2 YFSETQ. The CDR3 totals 12 residues. The CDR3 DNA is TGCGCCAGCAGCTTGGTATTAGGTGAAGCTTTCTTT. It translates to CASSLVLGEAFF.

This clonotype was counted ten times or more. This chain connects TRBV4-1 to TRBJ2-3, with 7 bases fitting TRBD1. J was trimmed by 7 bases and V by 2 bases; bases with no gene match: 6. Germline CDR1 reads MGHRA; CDR2 reads YSYEKL. This CDR3 is 14 amino acids long. CDR3 nucleotides: TGCGCCAGCAGCCAACGGGGACAGCAGTATACGCAGTATTTT. Translation: CASSQRGQQYTQYF.

This clonotype has at least ten counts. The chain employs TRBV19 and TRBJ1-5; D perhaps matches TRBD1 (6 bases). The CDR3 length is 13 residues. Trimming took off 7 bases at V and 5 bases at J, with 12 bases between the two ends. CDR1 LNHDA and CDR2 SQIVND come from the germline V gene (reference sequence). The CDR3 sequence is CASTEKGDQPQHF. For the CDR3, the DNA is TGTGCCAGTACCGAGAAGGGGGATCAGCCCCAGCATTTT.

This clonotype was seen at least ten times. The gene calls are TRBV6-5 and TRBJ1-4; 9 nucleotides agree with TRBD1. This CDR3 has 14 residues. With 7 bases clipped from V and 7 bases from J, the junction kept 7 bases outside the gene matches. Germline CDR1 and CDR2: MNHEY and SVGAGI. The CDR3 sequence: CASTTTGGSEKLFF. CDR3 coding DNA: TGTGCCAGCACTACGACAGGGGGGAGTGAAAAACTGTTTTTT.

The table lists this clonotype with a few counts. The chain recombines TRBV11-2 with TRBJ2-7; D might be TRBD1 (6 bases). Germline loops: CDR1 SGHAT, CDR2 FQNNGV. The CDR3 extends over 15 amino acids. V shed 6 bases and J shed 3 bases, with 18 bases lying between them. The CDR3 is CASRKPGQGDYEQYF. The CDR3 region has the DNA TGTGCCAGCAGGAAACCGGGACAAGGGGACTACGAGCAGTACTTC.

This clonotype was recorded many times. The rearrangement links TRBV9 to TRBJ2-3; possible D gene TRBD2, 6 bases. The length of the CDR3 is 14 residues. The V gene lost 0 bases and the J gene lost 6 bases, with 11 bases spanning the gap. The germline CDR1 and CDR2 sequences are SGDLS and YYNGEE. The DNA for the CDR3 is TGTGCCAGCAGCGTAGACGGGAGAGTTGATACGCAGTATTTT. Translated, it gives CASSVDGRVDTQYF.

This clonotype was found many times. The chain has TRBV6-5 and TRBJ1-6, with TRBD1 matching over 10 bases. V lost 5 bases and J lost 1; bases outside the gene matches: 5. Per germline, CDR1 MNHEY and CDR2 SVGAGI. This CDR3 comprises 17 residues. CDR3 sequence (DNA): TGTGCCAGCAGTAATCCGGGACAGGGGTCCTATAATTCACCCCTCCACTTT. Protein product: CASSNPGQGSYNSPLHF.

This clonotype was recorded many times. The chain couples TRBV28 to TRBJ1-1, with D unresolved. CDR1 and CDR2 (germline): MDHEN, SYDVKM. This CDR3 region has 14 residues. V was clipped by 0 bases and J by 5 bases, with 10 bases between them. CDR3 region: CASSLWVGGTEAFF. DNA of the CDR3: TGTGCCAGCAGTTTATGGGTTGGAGGAACTGAAGCTTTCTTT.

This clonotype was seen many times. The rearrangement uses TRBV3-1 and TRBJ2-7; D gene unclear. CDR1 is LGHDT and CDR2 is YNNKEL in the germline V gene (reference sequence). V lost 1 base and J 2 bases, leaving 9 bases between the germline ends. The CDR3 runs 14 residues. In DNA form, the CDR3 reads TGTGCCAGCAGCCAAGGGAGAGCGACCTACGAGCAGTACTTC. Translation: CASSQGRATYEQYF.

This clonotype was detected many times. J is TRBJ2-5 and V is TRBV18; D uncertain. Germline loops: CDR1 KGHSH, CDR2 LQKENI. V lost 6 bases and J 0 bases, leaving 14 bases between the germline ends. This CDR3 has 15 amino acids. CDR3 nucleotides: TGTGCCAGCTCCTCCAACGGGCGGTACCAAGAGACCCAGTACTTC. Protein: CASSSNGRYQETQYF.

This clonotype was detected ten times or more. The CDR3 DNA is TGTGCCAGCAGTTCGGAGGCCCCGGAGCAGTTCTTC. Amino acids: CASSSEAPEQFF. The V call is TRBV7-9, the J call TRBJ2-1; TRBD2 might be the D (5 bases). Trimming cost V 6 bases and J 10 bases, with 13 bases left between them. Per germline, CDR1 SEHNR and CDR2 FQNEAQ (reference sequence). CDR3 length equals 12 residues.

The chain joins TRBV28 to TRBJ2-5; tentative D call: TRBD1 (5 bases). CDR1 and CDR2 from the germline V gene are MDHEN and SYDVKM. V dropped 6 bases and J dropped 1 base, with 12 bases sitting between them. This CDR3 has 14 residues. The CDR3 region has the DNA TGTGCCAGCAGCCCGACAGACGTCCAAGAGACCCAGTACTTC. Encoded protein: CASSPTDVQETQYF.

The chain joins TRBV4-1 to TRBJ2-3, with 8 bases fitting TRBD1. The CDR3 extends over 17 amino acids. V dropped 6 bases and J dropped 0; count of bases not matched to a gene: 11. CDR1 and CDR2 from the germline V gene are MGHRA and YSYEKL. CDR3 residues: CASSTYRGTQSTDTQYF. In nucleotides, the CDR3 is TGCGCCAGCAGTACCTACAGGGGGACCCAAAGCACAGATACGCAGTATTTT.

This clonotype has more than one count but fewer than ten. CDR3: CASSLRRARLTEAFF. The CDR3 DNA sequence: TGTGCCAGCAGCCTCCGACGCGCCCGGCTCACTGAAGCTTTCTTT. V usage is TRBV5-6 and J usage is TRBJ1-1; D gene unclear. CDR3 length: 15 amino acids. The ends were cut back, 4 bases at V and 4 bases at J, with 17 bases in the middle. Germline-derived CDR1 and CDR2 are SGHDT and YYEEEE.

The chain joins TRBV20-1 to TRBJ2-1, with D hard to call. Germline V gene data show CDR1 as DFQATT and CDR2 as SNEGSKA (reference sequence). The length of the CDR3 is 13 residues. The V end lost 6 bases, the J end lost 2 bases, and 11 bases lay between the germline ends. The CDR3 loop reads CSARLLTYNEQFF. The CDR3 nucleotides are TGCAGTGCCCGGCTACTGACCTACAATGAGCAGTTCTTC.